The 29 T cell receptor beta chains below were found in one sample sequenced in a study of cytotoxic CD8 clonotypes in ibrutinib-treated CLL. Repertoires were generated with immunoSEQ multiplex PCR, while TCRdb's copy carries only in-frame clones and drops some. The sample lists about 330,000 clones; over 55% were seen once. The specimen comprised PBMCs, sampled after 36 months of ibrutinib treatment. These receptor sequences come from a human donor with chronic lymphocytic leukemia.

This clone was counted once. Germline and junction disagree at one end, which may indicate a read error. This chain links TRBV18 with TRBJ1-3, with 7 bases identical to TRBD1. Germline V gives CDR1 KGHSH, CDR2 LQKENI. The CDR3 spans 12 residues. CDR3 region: CASSPTGSPRNF. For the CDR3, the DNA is TGTGCCAGCTCACCGACAGGGTCCCCTCGGAATTTT.

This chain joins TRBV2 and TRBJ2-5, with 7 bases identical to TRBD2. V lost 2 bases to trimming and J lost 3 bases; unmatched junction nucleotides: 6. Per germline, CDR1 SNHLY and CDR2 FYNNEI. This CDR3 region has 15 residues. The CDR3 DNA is TGTGCCAGCAGTGAAACGGCTAGCGGAGAAGAGACCCAGTACTTC. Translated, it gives CASSETASGEETQYF.

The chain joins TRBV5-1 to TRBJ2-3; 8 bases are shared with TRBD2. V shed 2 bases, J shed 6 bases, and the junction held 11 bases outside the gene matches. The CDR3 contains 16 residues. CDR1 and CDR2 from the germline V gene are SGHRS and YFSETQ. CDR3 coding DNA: TGCGCCAGCAGCTTCTACGGGAGGGCCCTCACGGATACGCAGTATTTT. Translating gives CASSFYGRALTDTQYF.

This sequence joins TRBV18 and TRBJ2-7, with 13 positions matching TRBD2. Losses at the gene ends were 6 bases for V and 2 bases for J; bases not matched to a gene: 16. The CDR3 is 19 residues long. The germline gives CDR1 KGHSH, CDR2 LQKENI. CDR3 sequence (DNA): TGTGCCAGCTCCCCTGGACTAGCGGGAGATCCGCTAATCCCCTACGAGCAGTACTTC. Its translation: CASSPGLAGDPLIPYEQYF.

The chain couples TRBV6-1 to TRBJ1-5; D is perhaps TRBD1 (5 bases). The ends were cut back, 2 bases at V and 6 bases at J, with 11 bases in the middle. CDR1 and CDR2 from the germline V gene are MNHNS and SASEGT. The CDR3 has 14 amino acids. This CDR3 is CASSEQGRGQPQHF. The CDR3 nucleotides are TGTGCCAGCAGTGAACAAGGGAGGGGTCAGCCCCAGCATTTT.

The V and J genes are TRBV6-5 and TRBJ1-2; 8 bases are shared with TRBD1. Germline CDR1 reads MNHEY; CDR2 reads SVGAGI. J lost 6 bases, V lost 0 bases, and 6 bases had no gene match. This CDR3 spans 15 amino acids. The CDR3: CASSYSLGTGNGYTF. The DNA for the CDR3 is TGTGCCAGCAGTTACTCCCTTGGGACAGGAAATGGCTACACCTTC.

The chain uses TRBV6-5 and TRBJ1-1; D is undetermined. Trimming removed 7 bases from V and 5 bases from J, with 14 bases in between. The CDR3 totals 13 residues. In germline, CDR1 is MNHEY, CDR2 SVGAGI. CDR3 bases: TGTGCCAGCACCCCAGACGCCGGTACTGAAGCTTTCTTT. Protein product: CASTPDAGTEAFF.

CDR3 residues: CASSPGTAVNTEAFF. CDR3 coding DNA: TGTGCCAGCAGCCCCGGGACAGCCGTGAACACTGAAGCTTTCTTT. The genes are TRBV9 and TRBJ1-1; TRBD1 aligns across 7 bases. Germline V gene data show CDR1 as SGDLS and CDR2 as YYNGEE. The CDR3 consists of 15 residues. V dropped 4 bases and J dropped 0; count of bases not matched to a gene: 6.

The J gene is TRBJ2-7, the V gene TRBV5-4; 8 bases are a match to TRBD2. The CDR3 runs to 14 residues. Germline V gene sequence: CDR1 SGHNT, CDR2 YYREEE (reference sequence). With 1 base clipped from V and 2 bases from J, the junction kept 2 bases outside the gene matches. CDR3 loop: CASSLTSGPYEQYF. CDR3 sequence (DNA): TGTGCCAGCAGCTTGACTAGCGGACCCTACGAGCAGTACTTC. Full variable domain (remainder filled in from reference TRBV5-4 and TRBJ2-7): ETGVTQSPTHLIKTRGQQVTLRCSSQSGHNTVSWYQQALGQGPQFIFQYYREEENGRGNFPPRFSGLQFPNYSSELNVNALELDDSALYLCASSLTSGPYEQYFGPGTRLTVT.

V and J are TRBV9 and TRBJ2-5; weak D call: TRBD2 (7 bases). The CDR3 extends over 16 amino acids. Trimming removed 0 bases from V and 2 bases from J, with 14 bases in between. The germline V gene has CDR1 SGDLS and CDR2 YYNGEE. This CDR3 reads CASSVDVGGPQETQYF. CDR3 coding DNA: TGTGCCAGCAGCGTAGACGTGGGGGGGCCGCAAGAGACCCAGTACTTC. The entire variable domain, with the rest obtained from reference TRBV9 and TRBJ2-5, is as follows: DSGVTQTPKHLITATGQRVTLRCSPRSGDLSVYWYQQSLDQGLQFLIQYYNGEERAKGNILERFSAQQFPDLHSELNLSSLELGDSALYFCASSVDVGGPQETQYFGPGTRLLVL.

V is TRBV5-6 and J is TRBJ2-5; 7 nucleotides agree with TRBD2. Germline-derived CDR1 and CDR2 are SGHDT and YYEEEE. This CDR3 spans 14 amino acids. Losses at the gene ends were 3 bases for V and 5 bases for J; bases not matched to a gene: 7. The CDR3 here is CASSSSGREETQYF. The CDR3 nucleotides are TGTGCCAGCAGCTCTAGCGGTCGGGAGGAGACCCAGTACTTC.

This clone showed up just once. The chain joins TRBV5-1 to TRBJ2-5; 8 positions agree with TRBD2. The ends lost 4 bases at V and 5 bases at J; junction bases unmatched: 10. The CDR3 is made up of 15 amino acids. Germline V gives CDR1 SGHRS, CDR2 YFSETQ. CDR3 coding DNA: TGCGCCAGCAGCCGCGGGACTAGTCAGTCCGAGACCCAGTACTTC. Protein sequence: CASSRGTSQSETQYF.

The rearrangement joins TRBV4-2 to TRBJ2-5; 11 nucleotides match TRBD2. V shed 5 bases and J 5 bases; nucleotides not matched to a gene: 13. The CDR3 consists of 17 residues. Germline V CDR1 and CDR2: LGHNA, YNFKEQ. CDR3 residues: CASSSLGSGGAGETQYF. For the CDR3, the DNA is TGTGCCAGCAGCTCCCTGGGTAGCGGGGGGGCAGGGGAGACCCAGTACTTC.

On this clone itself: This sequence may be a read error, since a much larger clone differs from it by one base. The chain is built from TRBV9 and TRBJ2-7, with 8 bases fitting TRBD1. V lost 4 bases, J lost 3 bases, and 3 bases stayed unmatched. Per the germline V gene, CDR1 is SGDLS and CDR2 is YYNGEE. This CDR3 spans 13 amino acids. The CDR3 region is CASSLGQGYEQYF. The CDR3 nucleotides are TGTGCCAGCAGCTTAGGACAGGGCTACGAGCAGTACTTC.

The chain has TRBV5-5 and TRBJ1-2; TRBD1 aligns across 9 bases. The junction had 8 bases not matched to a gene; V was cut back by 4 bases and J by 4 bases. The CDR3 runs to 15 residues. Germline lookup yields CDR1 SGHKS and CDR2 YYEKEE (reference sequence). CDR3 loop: CASSLNGQGIYGYTF. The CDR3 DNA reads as TGTGCCAGCAGCCTAAACGGACAGGGGATCTATGGCTACACCTTC.

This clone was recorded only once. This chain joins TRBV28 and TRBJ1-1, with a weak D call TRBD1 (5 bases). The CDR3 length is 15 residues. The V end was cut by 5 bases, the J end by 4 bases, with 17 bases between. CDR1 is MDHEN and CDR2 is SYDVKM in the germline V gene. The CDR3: CASSPSQGVGTEAFF. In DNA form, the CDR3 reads TGTGCCAGCAGTCCCTCCCAGGGTGTTGGCACTGAAGCTTTCTTT.

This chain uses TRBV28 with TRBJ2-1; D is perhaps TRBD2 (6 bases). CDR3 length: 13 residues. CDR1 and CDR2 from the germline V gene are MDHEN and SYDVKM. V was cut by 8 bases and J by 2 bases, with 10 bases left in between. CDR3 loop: CASGSGPYNEQFF. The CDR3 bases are TGTGCCAGCGGTAGCGGACCCTACAATGAGCAGTTCTTC. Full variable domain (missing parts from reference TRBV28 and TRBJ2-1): DVKVTQSSRYLVKRTGEKVFLECVQDMDHENMFWYRQDPGLGLRLIYFSYDVKMKEKGDIPEGYSVSREKKERFSLILESASTNQTSMYLCASGSGPYNEQFFGPGTRLTVL.

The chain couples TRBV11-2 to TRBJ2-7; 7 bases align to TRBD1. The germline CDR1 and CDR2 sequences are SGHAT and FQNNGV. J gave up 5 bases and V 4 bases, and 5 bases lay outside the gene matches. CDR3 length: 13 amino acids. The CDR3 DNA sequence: TGTGCCAGCAGCTCCGGACAGGTCAACGAGCAGTACTTC. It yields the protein CASSSGQVNEQYF. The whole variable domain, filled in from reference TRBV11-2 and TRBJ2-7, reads EAGVAQSPRYKIIEKRQSVAFWCNPISGHATLYWYQQILGQGPKLLIQFQNNGVVDDSQLPKDRFSAERLKGVDSTLKIQPAKLEDSAVYLCASSSGQVNEQYFGPGTRLTVT.

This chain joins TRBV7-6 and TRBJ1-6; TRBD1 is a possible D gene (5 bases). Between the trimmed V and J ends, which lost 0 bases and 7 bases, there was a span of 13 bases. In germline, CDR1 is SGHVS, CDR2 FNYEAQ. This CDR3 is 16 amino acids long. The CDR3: CASSLARGGTNSPLHF. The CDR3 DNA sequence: TGTGCCAGCAGCTTAGCGCGAGGAGGGACCAATTCACCCCTCCACTTT.

CDR3 nucleotide sequence: TGCAGCTGGATGCAGGGTGATGGAAACACCATATATTTT. This gives the protein CSWMQGDGNTIYF. The J gene is TRBJ1-3, the V gene TRBV29-1, with D possibly TRBD1 on 5 matching bases. Germline CDR1 SQVTM, CDR2 ANQGSEA. V was clipped by 8 bases and J by 3 bases, with 14 bases between them. The CDR3 runs to 13 residues.

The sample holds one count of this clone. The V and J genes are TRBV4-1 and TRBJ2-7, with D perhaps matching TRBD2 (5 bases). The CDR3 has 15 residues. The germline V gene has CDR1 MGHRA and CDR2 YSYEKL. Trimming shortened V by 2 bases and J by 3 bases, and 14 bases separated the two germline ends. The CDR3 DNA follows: TGCGCCAGCAGCCAACTAGCTTCGACCTACTACGAGCAGTACTTC. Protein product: CASSQLASTYYEQYF.

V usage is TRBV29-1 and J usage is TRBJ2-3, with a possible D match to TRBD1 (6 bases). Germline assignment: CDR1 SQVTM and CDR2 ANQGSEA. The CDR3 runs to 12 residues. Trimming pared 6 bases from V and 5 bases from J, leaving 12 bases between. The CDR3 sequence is CSVLRGIDTQYF. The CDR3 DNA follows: TGCAGCGTACTCAGGGGTATAGATACGCAGTATTTT.

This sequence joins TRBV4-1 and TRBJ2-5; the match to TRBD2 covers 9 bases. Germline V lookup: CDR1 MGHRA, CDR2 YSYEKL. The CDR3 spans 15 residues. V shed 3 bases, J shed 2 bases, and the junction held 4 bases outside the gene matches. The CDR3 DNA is TGCGCCAGCAGCCAGCTAGCGGGGAAGCAAGAGACCCAGTACTTC. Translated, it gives CASSQLAGKQETQYF.

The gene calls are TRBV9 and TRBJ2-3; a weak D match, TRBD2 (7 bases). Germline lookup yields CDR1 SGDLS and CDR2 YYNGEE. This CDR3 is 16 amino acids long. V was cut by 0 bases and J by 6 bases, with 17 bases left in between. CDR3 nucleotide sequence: TGTGCCAGCAGCGTAGACTTGGGGGGGCCTATGGATACGCAGTATTTT. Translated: CASSVDLGGPMDTQYF.

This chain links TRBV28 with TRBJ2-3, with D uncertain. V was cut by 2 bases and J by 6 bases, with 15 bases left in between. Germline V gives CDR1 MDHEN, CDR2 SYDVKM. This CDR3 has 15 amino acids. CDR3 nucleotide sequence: TGTGCCAGCAGTTTAGAACACCTGGATTCTGATACGCAGTATTTT. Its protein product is CASSLEHLDSDTQYF.

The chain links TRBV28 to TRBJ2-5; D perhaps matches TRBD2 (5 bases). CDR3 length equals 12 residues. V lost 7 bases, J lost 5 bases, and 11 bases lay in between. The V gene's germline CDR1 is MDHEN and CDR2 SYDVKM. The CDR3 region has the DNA TGTGCCAGCAACGAACAGCGGGAGACCCAGTACTTC. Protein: CASNEQRETQYF.

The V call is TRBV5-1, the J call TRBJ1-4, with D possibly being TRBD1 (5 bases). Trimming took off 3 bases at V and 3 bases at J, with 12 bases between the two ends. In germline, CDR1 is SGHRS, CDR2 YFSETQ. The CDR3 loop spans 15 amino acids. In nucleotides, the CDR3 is TGCGCCAGCAGCTCGCAGGGACGGCCTAATGAAAAACTGTTTTTT. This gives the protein CASSSQGRPNEKLFF.

The CDR3 DNA follows: TGTGCCAGCAGCCTCACAGGGTCCCAAGAGACCCAGTACTTC. This codes for CASSLTGSQETQYF. The chain uses TRBV13 and TRBJ2-5; D might be TRBD1 (6 bases). Germline CDR1 is PRHDT and CDR2 is FYEKMQ (reference sequence). V was shortened by 5 bases and J by 1 base, with 11 bases between the two germline ends. The CDR3 consists of 14 residues.

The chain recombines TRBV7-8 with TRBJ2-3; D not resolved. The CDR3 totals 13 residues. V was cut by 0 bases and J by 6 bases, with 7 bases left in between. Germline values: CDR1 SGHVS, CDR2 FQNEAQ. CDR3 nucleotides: TGTGCCAGCAGCTTAGCCACCTGGGATACGCAGTATTTT. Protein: CASSLATWDTQYF.